This TCR beta chain appears in the sequencing data of a study of identifying expanded T cells in peripheral blood. The V gene's germline CDR1 is MNHEY and CDR2 SVGAGI. V lost 0 bases to trimming and J lost 3 bases, with 8 bases between them. This CDR3 has 14 residues. Collection occurred without any documented infections or immune events in donors. TCRdb's copy holds only in-frame clones and misses some; the assay was immunoSEQ multiplex PCR. The data show under 130,000 clones, 80% to 90% seen once. Overall study findings and caveats: Variance in clone template counts between roughly 2-week samples significantly increased with total template count across all healthy donors. Differentially abundant clones: around 1.1 between replicates, 15 to 17 at around 2 weeks, 19 at four.

This clone came up once. Antigen unknown. The sequencing sample was made of blood. This TCR derives from a person aged 18 to 75 in good health. The V gene is TRBV6-5, the J gene TRBJ1-1, with D tentatively TRBD1 (5 bases). For the CDR3, the DNA is TGTGCCAGCAGTTACTCGGGGCAGGACACTGAAGCTTTCTTT. Encoded protein: CASSYSGQDTEAFF.